A single TCR beta chain is shown here with its context. Its antigen is as yet unknown. The data were taken from a study of vaccination effects on CD4 cells after COVID-19. CD4+ T cell isolation took place after approximately 11 days of culture. Two doses of BNT162b2 or mRNA-1273 vaccine were administered to participants. Germline CDR1 reads KGHDR; CDR2 reads SFDVKD. The CDR3 contains 12 residues. V lost 1 base and J lost 6, with 3 bases in between. Method: immunoSEQ multiplex PCR; TCRdb's copy keeps in-frame clones and lacks some. The sample includes approximately 66,000 clones, over 75% seen only once; the top ten take roughly 2.2%.

The chain joins TRBV24-1 to TRBJ1-3, with D hard to call. This sequence was found in a human donor who received a COVID-19 vaccine. The sample consisted of CD4+ T cells from PBMCs cultured without peptide, taken after COVID-19 vaccination. CDR3: CATSDLENTIYF. CDR3 nucleotides: TGTGCCACCAGTGATTTAGAAAACACCATATATTTT.